The 14 T cell receptor beta chains below all came from one sample that was sequenced in a study of response to subunit inactivated influenza vaccine. TCRdb used MiXCR to reprocess the RT-PCR reads, holding one entry per CDR3 protein. The sample holds hundreds of thousands of distinct CDR3 sequences, 15% to 19% seen once. The material was PBMCs from blood, obtained approximately 12 days after vaccination. The receptors stem from a man aged 45 to 65 who received an inactivated influenza vaccine.

Many counts were recorded for this clonotype. The J gene is TRBJ1-2, the V gene TRBV30, with D unclear. The CDR3 runs 13 residues. The germline CDR1 and CDR2 sequences are GTSNPN and SVGIG (reference sequence). V was pared by 0 bases and J by 4 bases, with 9 bases between. This CDR3 reads CAWSVGGIYGYTF. CDR3 DNA sequence: TGTGCCTGGAGTGTAGGTGGGATCTATGGCTACACCTTC. Together with reference TRBV30 and TRBJ1-2, the CDR3 gives the full variable domain: SQTIHQWPATLVQPVGSPLSLECTVEGTSNPNLYWYRQAAGRGLQLLFYSVGIGQISSEVPQNLSASRPQDRQFILSSKKLLLSDSGFYLCAWSVGGIYGYTFGSGTRLTVV.

This clonotype was recorded a few times. The J gene is TRBJ2-7, the V gene TRBV7-2; D remains ambiguous. The CDR3 sequence is 15 residues long. V was pared by 2 bases and J by 1 base, with 12 bases between. Germline V gene lookup returns CDR1 SGHTA and CDR2 FQGNSA. The CDR3 region has the DNA TGTGCCAGCAGCTTAAAGTTGGGTGATTCCTACGAGCAGTACTTC. This translates into CASSLKLGDSYEQYF.

V and J are TRBV7-9 and TRBJ2-3; 13 nucleotides match TRBD2. Germline V lookup: CDR1 SEHNR, CDR2 FQNEAQ (reference sequence). V lost 5 bases and J lost 10; bases outside the gene matches: 12. The CDR3 is 16 amino acids. The CDR3 coding sequence is TGTGCCAGCAGCCCCTGGACTAGCGGGAGTGGAGAGGCGCAGTATTTT. It specifies CASSPWTSGSGEAQYF. The full variable domain, with the rest looked up from reference TRBV7-9 and TRBJ2-3, is DTGVSQNPRHKITKRGQNVTFRCDPISEHNRLYWYRQTLGQGPEFLTYFQNEAQLEKSRLLSDRFSAERPKGSFSTLEIQRTEQGDSAMYLCASSPWTSGSGEAQYFGPGTRLTVL.

This clonotype was counted between two and nine times. The rearrangement joins TRBV6-9 to TRBJ1-5, with 7 bases fitting TRBD1. The CDR3 runs 14 residues. Per the germline V gene, CDR1 is MNHGY and CDR2 is SVAAGI. V lost 5 bases, J lost 5 bases, and 6 bases stayed unmatched. In nucleotides, the CDR3 is TGTGCCAGCAGTCACAGGGGTCCGCATCAGCCCCAGCATTTT. Translated, it gives CASSHRGPHQPQHF.

The chain's CDR3 is CATSERVGGTEAFF. The CDR3 bases are TGTGCCACCAGTGAACGGGTAGGAGGGACTGAAGCTTTCTTT. The rearrangement links TRBV24-1 to TRBJ1-1; D not certain. V lost 4 bases and J 5 bases, leaving 13 bases between the germline ends. Looked up from germline, CDR1 is KGHDR and CDR2 is SFDVKD. This CDR3 is 14 amino acids long.

This clonotype showed up many times. The V gene is TRBV12-3 or TRBV12-4, the J gene TRBJ1-6, with unresolved D. This CDR3 is built from 14 residues. V was clipped by 5 bases and J by 7 bases, with 12 bases between them. The CDR3 spells CASSPSRLNSPLHF. The DNA of the CDR3 is TGTGCCAGCAGTCCCAGCAGGCTAAATTCACCCCTCCACTTT.

V usage is TRBV10-3 and J usage is TRBJ1-2; D perhaps matches TRBD1 (5 bases). This CDR3 comprises 13 residues. V was pared by 11 bases and J by 7 bases, with 20 bases between. The germline V gene encodes CDR1 ENHRY and CDR2 SYGVKD. CDR3 in DNA: TGTGCCTACCGGGACCCTATGGAGAGTGGCTACACCTTC. This gives the protein CAYRDPMESGYTF.

J is TRBJ1-5 and V is TRBV9; 9 bases fit TRBD1. This CDR3 contains 14 residues. Germline CDR1 reads SGDLS; CDR2 reads YYNGEE. V gave up 2 bases and J gave up 10 bases; unmatched junction bases: 7. DNA for the CDR3: TGTGCCAGCAGCGTCGGGACAGGGAACTTCCCCCAGCATTTT. Translating gives CASSVGTGNFPQHF.

This clonotype has at least ten counts. The chain joins TRBV5-1 to TRBJ2-3, with 7 bases aligning to TRBD1. J gave up 0 bases and V 4 bases, and 5 bases lay outside the gene matches. Per germline, CDR1 SGHRS and CDR2 YFSETQ. This CDR3 contains 15 residues. This CDR3 is CASSPQTGSTDTQYF. Written as DNA, the CDR3 is TGCGCCAGCAGCCCTCAGACAGGGAGCACAGATACGCAGTATTTT. Together with reference TRBV5-1 and TRBJ2-3, the CDR3 gives the full variable domain: KAGVTQTPRYLIKTRGQQVTLSCSPISGHRSVSWYQQTPGQGLQFLFEYFSETQRNKGNFPGRFSGRQFSNSRSEMNVSTLELGDSALYLCASSPQTGSTDTQYFGPGTRLTVL.

This clonotype was seen more than once but under ten times. The chain carries TRBV12-3 or TRBV12-4 and TRBJ2-3; the match to TRBD2 covers 10 bases. The length of the CDR3 is 16 residues. V shed 5 bases and J 2 bases; nucleotides not matched to a gene: 7. CDR3 DNA sequence: TGTGCCAGCAGTCTTGAACTAGCGGGGAACACAGATACGCAGTATTTT. This codes for CASSLELAGNTDTQYF.

V is TRBV14 and J is TRBJ2-1; D gene uncertain. The germline V gene encodes CDR1 SGHDN and CDR2 FVKESK. The CDR3 length is 14 residues. V was clipped by 3 bases and J by 6 bases, with 12 bases between them. CDR3 amino acids: CASSQGHRGNEQFF. The DNA of the CDR3 is TGTGCCAGCAGCCAGGGTCACAGAGGCAATGAGCAGTTCTTC.

This clonotype has only a few counts. The chain combines TRBV20-1 with TRBJ2-1; TRBD2 is a possible D gene (5 bases). CDR3 length: 15 amino acids. CDR1 and CDR2 (germline): DFQATT, SNEGSKA (reference sequence). With 3 bases removed from V and 9 bases from J, the gap between germline ends came to 21 bases. CDR3 coding DNA: TGCAGTGCTAGCGGGAACCCCCCTGTGTTAGTTGAGCAGTTCTTC. It translates to CSASGNPPVLVEQFF.

This clonotype was found a few times. The chain employs TRBV6-1 and TRBJ1-5; D might be TRBD1 (6 bases). V gave up 5 bases and J gave up 10 bases, with 18 bases separating them. CDR3 length: 14 amino acids. Germline V CDR1 and CDR2: MNHNS, SASEGT. CDR3 loop: CASSPDRSPGPQHF. The CDR3 DNA reads TGTGCCAGCAGTCCAGACAGGAGCCCGGGTCCCCAGCATTTT.

This clonotype was seen more than once but under ten times. CDR3 DNA: TGCAGTGCTAAGGGGGGGCGCAACACCGGGGAGCTGTTTTTT. Its protein product is CSAKGGRNTGELFF. V gene TRBV20-1 combines with J gene TRBJ2-2, with a tentative D call TRBD2 (7 bases). The germline V gene has CDR1 DFQATT and CDR2 SNEGSKA (reference sequence). The CDR3 loop spans 14 amino acids. Trimming shortened V by 4 bases and J by 2 bases, and 11 bases separated the two germline ends.